This TCR beta chain comes out of a study of T cell responses to AZD1222 COVID-19 vaccine. Profiled with immunoSEQ multiplex PCR; TCRdb holds only in-frame clones, not every one. Among over 60,000 clones listed, 80% were seen once. The CDR3 extends over 11 amino acids. Germline loops: CDR1 SEHNR, CDR2 FQNEAQ (reference sequence). V was clipped by 3 bases and J by 4 bases, with 2 bases between them. The receptor was derived from an adult who received the AZD1222 COVID-19 vaccine. The specimen comprised peripheral blood, sampled 28 days after the second AZD1222 dose. V is TRBV7-9 and J is TRBJ2-3; no firm D call. Written as DNA, the CDR3 is TGTGCCAGCAGCTTTTCAGATACGCAGTATTTT. Amino acid sequence: CASSFSDTQYF.